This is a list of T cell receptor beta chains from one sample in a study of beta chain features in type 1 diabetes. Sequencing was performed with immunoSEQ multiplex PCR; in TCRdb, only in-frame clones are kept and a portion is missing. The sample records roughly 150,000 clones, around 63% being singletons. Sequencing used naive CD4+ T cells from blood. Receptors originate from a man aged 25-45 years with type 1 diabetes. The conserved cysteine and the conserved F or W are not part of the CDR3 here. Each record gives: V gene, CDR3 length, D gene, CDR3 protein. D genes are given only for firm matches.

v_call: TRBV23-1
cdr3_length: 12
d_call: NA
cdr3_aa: ASSQSRDVYGYT

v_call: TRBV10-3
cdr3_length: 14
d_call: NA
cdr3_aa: AISGHSGDNQETQY

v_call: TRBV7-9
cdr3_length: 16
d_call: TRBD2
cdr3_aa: ASRPPTSGGQSTDTQY

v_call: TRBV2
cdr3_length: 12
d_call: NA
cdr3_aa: ASSLDSLYQPQH

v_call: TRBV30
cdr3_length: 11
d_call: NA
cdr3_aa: AWSVASPAEAF

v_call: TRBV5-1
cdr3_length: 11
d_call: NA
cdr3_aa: ASSFDFKQPQH

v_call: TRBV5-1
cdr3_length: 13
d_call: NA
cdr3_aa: ASSLDPLSTDTQY

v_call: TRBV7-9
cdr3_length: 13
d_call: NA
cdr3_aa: ASSPGASGTDTQY

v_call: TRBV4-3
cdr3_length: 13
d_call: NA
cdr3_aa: ASSKQEGANEKLF

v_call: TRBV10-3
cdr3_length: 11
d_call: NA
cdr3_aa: AISASVNNEQF

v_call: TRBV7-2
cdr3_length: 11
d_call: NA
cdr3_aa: ASSLGGQDTQY

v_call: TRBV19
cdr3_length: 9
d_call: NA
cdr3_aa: ASSTKYEQY

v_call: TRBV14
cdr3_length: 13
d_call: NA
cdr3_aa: ASSHLGGSKETQY

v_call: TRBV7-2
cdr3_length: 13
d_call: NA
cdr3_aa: ASSRTSANTGELF

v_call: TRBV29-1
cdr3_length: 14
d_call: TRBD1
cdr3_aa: SVPTPGTGGIGTQY

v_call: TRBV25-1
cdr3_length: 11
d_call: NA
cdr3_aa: ASRGIDNSPLH

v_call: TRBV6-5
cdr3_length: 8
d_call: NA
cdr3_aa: ASSYRDQY

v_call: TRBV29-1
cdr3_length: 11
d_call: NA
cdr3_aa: SASGRDNQPQH

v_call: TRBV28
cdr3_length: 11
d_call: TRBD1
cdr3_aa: ASSKSRDREQY

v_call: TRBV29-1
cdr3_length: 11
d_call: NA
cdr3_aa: SVGDSLQYGYT